The 13 T cell receptor beta chains below were found in one sample sequenced in a study of blood T cell repertoires in COVID-19. TCRdb keeps only in-frame clones here, not all; method: immunoSEQ multiplex PCR. The data contain 540,000 or so clones, roughly nine tenths of them singletons. The material sequenced was peripheral blood. The receptor set was obtained from a woman aged 45-65 years with COVID-19, enrolled during active disease.

The rearrangement links TRBV5-1 to TRBJ1-3, with a tentative D call TRBD1 (5 bases). The CDR3 is 14 residues long. Trimming removed 5 bases at V and 2 bases at J, with 11 bases between. Germline loops: CDR1 SGHRS, CDR2 YFSETQ. CDR3 protein: CASRPTDTGNTIYF. As DNA, the CDR3 is TGCGCCAGCAGGCCGACGGACACTGGAAACACCATATATTTT.

CDR3 in amino acids: CASSLDRGNGYTF. The CDR3 DNA sequence: TGTGCCAGCAGCTTGGACAGGGGGAACGGCTACACCTTC. The chain has TRBV9 and TRBJ1-2, with 10 bases matching TRBD1. Germline CDR1 reads SGDLS; CDR2 reads YYNGEE. The CDR3 has 13 amino acids. Unmatched junction bases numbered 5, after V lost 4 bases and J lost 8 bases.

The gene calls are TRBV7-3 and TRBJ2-1; TRBD1 is a possible D gene (6 bases). Per germline, CDR1 SGHTA and CDR2 FQGTGA. The CDR3 runs to 17 residues. Trimming pared 5 bases from V and 5 bases from J, leaving 22 bases between. The CDR3 region is CASSAQFTGLRDNEQFF. In DNA, the CDR3 is TGTGCCAGCAGCGCGCAGTTCACAGGGTTACGGGACAATGAGCAGTTCTTC.

V is TRBV4-2 and J is TRBJ1-1, with 10 bases matching TRBD1. After removal of 1 base from V and 7 bases from J, the junction contained 12 bases not matched to a gene. Germline lookup yields CDR1 LGHNA and CDR2 YNFKEQ. This CDR3 has 17 amino acids. In nucleotides, the CDR3 is TGTGCCAGCAGCCAAGTAAATACGGGACAGGGGATTGGTGAAGCTTTCTTT. The encoded protein is CASSQVNTGQGIGEAFF.

The chain combines TRBV7-8 with TRBJ2-5; D perhaps matches TRBD1 (6 bases). CDR1 and CDR2 from the germline V gene are SGHVS and FQNEAQ. This CDR3 has 14 residues. Deletions cut 8 bases from V and 5 bases from J, with 18 bases between. The chain's CDR3 is CASGWTATAETQYF. CDR3 sequence (DNA): TGTGCCAGCGGATGGACAGCAACGGCGGAGACCCAGTACTTC. Full variable domain (outside the CDR3, taken from reference TRBV7-8 and TRBJ2-5): GAGVSQSPRYKVAKRGQDVALRCDPISGHVSLFWYQQALGQGPEFLTYFQNEAQLDKSGLPSDRFFAERPEGSVSTLKIQRTQQEDSAVYLCASGWTATAETQYFGPGTRLLVL.

The chain recombines TRBV3-1 (or the pseudogene TRBV3-2) with TRBJ1-2; D is uncertain. CDR1 is LGHDT and CDR2 is YNNKEL in the germline V gene (reference sequence). The CDR3 is 11 residues long. Trimming stripped 4 bases from V and 8 bases from J, with 8 bases between. The CDR3 protein is CASSLSGGYTF. CDR3 in DNA: TGTGCCAGCAGCCTTTCGGGAGGCTACACCTTC.

CDR3 sequence (DNA): TGTGCCAGCAGCCCGGGAGGACACTCTGGAAACACCATATATTTT. It yields the protein CASSPGGHSGNTIYF. This chain links TRBV9 with TRBJ1-3; D is perhaps TRBD1 (5 bases). This CDR3 region has 15 residues. CDR1 and CDR2 from the germline V gene are SGDLS and YYNGEE. V lost 4 bases, J lost 0 bases, and 11 bases lay in between.

The genes are TRBV6-6 and TRBJ1-1; unclear D gene. V lost 4 bases and J lost 8, with 11 bases in between. The CDR3 covers 12 residues. CDR1 and CDR2 (germline): MNHNY, SVGAGI (reference sequence). The CDR3 loop reads CASSSSPAEAFF. In nucleotides, the CDR3 is TGTGCCAGCAGTTCTTCACCAGCGGAAGCTTTCTTT.

V is TRBV27 and J is TRBJ2-1, with 12 bases fitting TRBD2. The germline V gene has CDR1 MNHEY and CDR2 SMNVEV (reference sequence). This CDR3 is built from 15 residues. Trimming removed 5 bases from V and 10 bases from J; junction bases left unmatched: 9. The CDR3 coding sequence is TGTGCCAGCAGTCCTCTAGCGGGGGGGCGAGGGGAGCAGTTCTTC. Protein product: CASSPLAGGRGEQFF.

Here the CDR3 DNA reads TGTGCCAGTAGTATGGACAGGTTGGACACCATATATTTT. This translates into CASSMDRLDTIYF. This rearrangement joins TRBV19 to TRBJ1-3, with 7 bases lining up with TRBD1. V trimming: 3 bases; J trimming: 8 bases; junction bases outside the gene matches: 4. This CDR3 has 13 residues. Per germline, CDR1 LNHDA and CDR2 SQIVND (reference sequence).

The chain joins TRBV4-1 to TRBJ1-1; 7 positions agree with TRBD1. The CDR3 runs to 14 residues. The germline gives CDR1 MGHRA, CDR2 YSYEKL. Trimming cost V 7 bases and J 2 bases; bases outside gene matches: 7. CDR3 sequence reads: CASNKGTANTEAFF. The CDR3 nucleotides read TGCGCCAGCAATAAAGGGACAGCTAACACTGAAGCTTTCTTT.

The V gene is TRBV12-5, the J gene TRBJ1-3, with TRBD1 matching over 9 bases. Germline lookup yields CDR1 LGHNT and CDR2 FRNRAP. The CDR3 totals 17 residues. Trimming removed 4 bases from V and 1 base from J; junction bases left unmatched: 8. The CDR3 reads CASGSRDRAGSGNTIYF. In DNA form, the CDR3 reads TGTGCTAGTGGTTCACGGGACAGGGCAGGATCTGGAAACACCATATATTTT.

The CDR3 DNA follows: TGTGCCAGCAGCCGCGAGCGGGGGGACTTCAATGAGCAGTTCTTC. It yields the protein CASSRERGDFNEQFF. The rearrangement uses TRBV6-5 and TRBJ2-1; 9 bases are a match to TRBD2. Trimming removed 6 bases from V and 6 bases from J; junction bases left unmatched: 9. Germline CDR1 is MNHEY and CDR2 is SVGAGI. The CDR3 loop spans 15 amino acids.